This record covers a single TCR beta chain. This sample stems from a study of blood T cell repertoires in COVID-19. In the study overall: The analysed material was cDNA or gDNA that came from T cells, B-cell-depleted T cells, or PBMCs.

This CDR3 is built from 14 residues. V lost 2 bases and J lost 9, with 11 bases in between. CDR1 and CDR2 from the germline V gene are MDHEN and SYDVKM. In the authors' methods: Amplification of reference gene primers provided the estimated nucleated cell counts. Profiling relied on immunoSEQ multiplex PCR, and the TCRdb table lists in-frame clones only, not all of them. V, J and clone size are those of that table, while D and trimming were read from the DNA. Among 200,000 to 250,000 clones listed, around 81% were seen once. The source material was PBMCs or T cells enriched from blood (not recorded which). J is TRBJ1-6 and V is TRBV28, with D possibly TRBD1 on 5 matching bases. The clonotype originates from a woman aged 50 to 65 with acute COVID-19. For the CDR3, the DNA is TGTGCCAGCAGTTTACGGACAAGATCTTCACCCCTCCACTTT. Translation gives CASSLRTRSSPLHF.